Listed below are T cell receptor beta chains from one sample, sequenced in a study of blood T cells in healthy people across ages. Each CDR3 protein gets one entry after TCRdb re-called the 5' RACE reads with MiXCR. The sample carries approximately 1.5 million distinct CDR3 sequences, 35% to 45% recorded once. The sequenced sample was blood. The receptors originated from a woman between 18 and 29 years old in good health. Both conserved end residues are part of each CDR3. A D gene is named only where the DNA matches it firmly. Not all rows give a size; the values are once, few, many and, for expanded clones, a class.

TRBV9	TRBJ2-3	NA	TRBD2	CASSVDSGSPTDTQYF	TGTGCCAGCAGCGTCGATAGCGGGAGTCCCACAGATACGCAGTATTTT
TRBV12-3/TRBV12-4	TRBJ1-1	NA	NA	CASRPQDGGEAFF	TGTGCCAGCAGACCCCAAGACGGCGGCGAAGCTTTCTTT
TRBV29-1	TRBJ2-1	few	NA	CSVEPGPNDEQFF	TGCAGCGTTGAGCCGGGACCGAACGATGAGCAGTTCTTC
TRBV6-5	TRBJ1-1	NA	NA	CASSYSAGGTEAFF	TGTGCCAGCAGTTACTCGGCGGGTGGTACTGAAGCTTTCTTT
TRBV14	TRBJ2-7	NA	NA	CASSQAVGPQYF	TGTGCCAGCAGCCAAGCCGTCGGACCGCAGTACTTC
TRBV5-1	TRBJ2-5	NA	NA	CASSTLPTQETQYF	TGCGCCAGCAGCACCCTGCCCACCCAAGAGACCCAGTACTTC
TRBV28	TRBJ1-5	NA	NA	CASSWVTRQGNQPQHF	TGTGCCAGCAGTTGGGTCACCAGACAGGGCAATCAGCCCCAGCATTTT
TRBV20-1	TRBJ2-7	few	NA	CSARGKGASEGREQYF	TGCAGTGCTAGAGGAAAAGGGGCTAGTGAAGGCCGCGAGCAGTACTTC
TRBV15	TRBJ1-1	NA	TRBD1	CATSRDSGTGNTEAFF	TGTGCCACCAGCAGAGACTCCGGGACAGGGAACACTGAAGCTTTCTTT
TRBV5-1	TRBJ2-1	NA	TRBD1	CASSTGQDYNEQFF	TGCGCCAGCAGCACCGGACAGGACTACAATGAGCAGTTCTTC
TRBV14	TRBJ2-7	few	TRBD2	CASSQTPRLAEQYF	TGTGCCAGCAGCCAAACCCCCCGACTAGCGGAGCAGTACTTC
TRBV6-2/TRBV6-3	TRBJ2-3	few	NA	CASITRGEKDTQYF	TGTGCCAGCATCACGAGGGGTGAGAAAGATACGCAGTATTTT
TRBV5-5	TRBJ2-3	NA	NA	CASSPRDPIKADTQYF	TGTGCCAGCAGTCCCCGGGATCCGATCAAAGCAGATACGCAGTATTTT
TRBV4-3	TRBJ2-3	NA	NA	CASSQAPGQRSTDTQYF	TGCGCCAGCAGCCAAGCCCCCGGACAGCGCAGCACAGATACGCAGTATTTT
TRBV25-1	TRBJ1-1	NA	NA	CASSGGQLNTEAFF	TGTGCCAGCAGTGGAGGACAGTTGAACACTGAAGCTTTCTTT
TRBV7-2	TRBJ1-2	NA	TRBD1	CASSLFGQGTTNYYGYTF	TGTGCCAGCAGCTTATTCGGACAGGGCACAACTAATTACTATGGCTACACCTTC
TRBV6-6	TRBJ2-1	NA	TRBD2	CTSSRLGLAGYNEQFF	TGTACCAGCAGTCGCCTGGGACTAGCGGGGTACAATGAGCAGTTCTTC
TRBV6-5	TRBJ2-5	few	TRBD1	CASSYPMDREKETQYF	TGTGCCAGCAGTTACCCCATGGACAGGGAAAAAGAGACCCAGTACTTC
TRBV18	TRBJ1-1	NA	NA	CASSPPSGPEAFF	TGTGCCAGCTCACCACCATCAGGCCCTGAAGCTTTCTTT
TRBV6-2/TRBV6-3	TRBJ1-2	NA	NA	CASSYRPQGYGYTF	TGTGCCAGCAGTTACCGACCACAGGGCTATGGCTACACCTTC
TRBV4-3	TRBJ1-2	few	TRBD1	CASSHRTGQGYGYTF	TGCGCCAGCAGCCACCGGACAGGGCAAGGCTATGGCTACACCTTC
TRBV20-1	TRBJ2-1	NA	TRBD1	CSARDRRQGYEQFF	TGCAGTGCTAGAGATCGCAGACAGGGCTACGAGCAGTTCTTC
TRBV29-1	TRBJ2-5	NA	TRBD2	CSGGLAAGPEQYF	TGCAGCGGTGGACTAGCGGCGGGTCCTGAGCAGTACTTC
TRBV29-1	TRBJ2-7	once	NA	CSVQTSNSYEQYF	TGCAGCGTTCAGACCTCTAACTCCTACGAGCAGTACTTC
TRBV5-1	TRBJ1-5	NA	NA	CASSSGIHSNQPQHF	TGCGCCAGCAGCTCCGGGATTCATAGCAATCAGCCCCAGCATTTT
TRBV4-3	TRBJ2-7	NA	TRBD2	CASSQGSGGSSYNEQYF	TGCGCCAGCAGCCAAGGGTCGGGCGGGAGCTCCTACAATGAGCAGTACTTC
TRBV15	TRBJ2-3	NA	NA	CATERTNSDVFYTDTQYF	TGTGCCACCGAACGAACCAATTCGGATGTTTTTTACACAGATACGCAGTATTTT
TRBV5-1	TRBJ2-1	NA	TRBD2	CASSLGRELGNEQFF	TGCGCCAGCAGCTTGGGGCGGGAGCTAGGGAATGAGCAGTTCTTC
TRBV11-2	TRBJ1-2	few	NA	CASSLGGYSYGYTF	TGTGCCAGCAGCTTAGGGGGTTACTCCTATGGCTACACCTTC
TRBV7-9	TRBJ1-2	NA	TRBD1	CASSLAMTGINGYTF	TGTGCCAGCAGCTTAGCCATGACAGGGATCAATGGCTACACCTTC